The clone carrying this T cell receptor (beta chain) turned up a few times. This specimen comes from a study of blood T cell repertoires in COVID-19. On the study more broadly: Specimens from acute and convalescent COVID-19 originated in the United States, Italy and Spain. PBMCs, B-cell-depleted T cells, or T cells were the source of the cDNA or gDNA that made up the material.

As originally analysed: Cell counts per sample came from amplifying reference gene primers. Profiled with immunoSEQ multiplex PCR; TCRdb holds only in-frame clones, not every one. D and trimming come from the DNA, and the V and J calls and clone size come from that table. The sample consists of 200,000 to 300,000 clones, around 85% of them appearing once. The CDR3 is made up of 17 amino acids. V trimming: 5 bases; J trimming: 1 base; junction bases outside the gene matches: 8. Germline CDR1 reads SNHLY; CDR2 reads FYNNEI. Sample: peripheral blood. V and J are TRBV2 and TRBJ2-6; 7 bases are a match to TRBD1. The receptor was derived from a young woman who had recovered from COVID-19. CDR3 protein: CASSTDRDRSGANVLTF. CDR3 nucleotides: TGTGCCAGCAGTACCGACAGGGATAGGTCTGGGGCCAACGTCCTGACTTTC.